Listed below are T cell receptor beta chains from one sample, sequenced in a study of T cell responses to AZD1222 COVID-19 vaccine. The data were produced by immunoSEQ multiplex PCR, yet TCRdb's version contains in-frame clones alone and is incomplete. Of more than 80,000 clones in the sample, around 90% were seen once. The sequences come from peripheral blood, collected 28 days after the second AZD1222 dose. Receptors were obtained from an adult who received the AZD1222 COVID-19 vaccine. The CDR3 runs from the conserved cysteine through the conserved F or W. The D gene is left open where the match is weak. Not every row has a clone size; where given, it reads once, few, many or a size class.

J gene: TRBJ1-6
clone size: NA
D gene: NA
V gene: TRBV7-8
CDR3 DNA: TGTGCCAGCAGCTTAGGGGACGGATATAATTCACCCCTCCACTTT
CDR3 protein: CASSLGDGYNSPLHF

J gene: TRBJ2-5
clone size: NA
D gene: TRBD1
V gene: TRBV2
CDR3 DNA: TGTGCCAGCAGTGAGCCTATCCGGGACAGGGGGTACCAAGAGACCCAGTACTTC
CDR3 protein: CASSEPIRDRGYQETQYF

J gene: TRBJ2-7
clone size: NA
D gene: NA
V gene: TRBV21-1
CDR3 DNA: TGTGCCAGCAGCAAAGTGGGGGACAGGGCCTACGAGCAGTACTTC
CDR3 protein: CASSKVGDRAYEQYF

J gene: TRBJ2-1
clone size: NA
D gene: TRBD1
V gene: TRBV11-2
CDR3 DNA: TGTGCCAGCAGCCCGAGGGACAGGGTTCGACCCAATGAGCAGTTCTTC
CDR3 protein: CASSPRDRVRPNEQFF

J gene: TRBJ2-1
clone size: NA
D gene: TRBD2
V gene: TRBV2
CDR3 DNA: TGTGCCAGCATCTTACTAGCGGGAGGTGACAATGAGCAGTTCTTC
CDR3 protein: CASILLAGGDNEQFF

J gene: TRBJ1-5
clone size: NA
D gene: NA
V gene: TRBV7-9
CDR3 DNA: TGTGCCAGCAGCCCGGGGACTGACTCCTGGAGCAATCAGCCCCAGCATTTT
CDR3 protein: CASSPGTDSWSNQPQHF

J gene: TRBJ2-1
clone size: NA
D gene: TRBD2
V gene: TRBV7-2
CDR3 DNA: TGTGCCAGTCTGTCGGGACTAGCGGAGTCTAAGGAGCAGTTCTTC
CDR3 protein: CASLSGLAESKEQFF

J gene: TRBJ2-3
clone size: NA
D gene: TRBD2
V gene: TRBV27
CDR3 DNA: TGTGCCAGCAGTTCGCGACTAGCGGCACCTAGCACAGATACGCAGTATTTT
CDR3 protein: CASSSRLAAPSTDTQYF

J gene: TRBJ1-1
clone size: NA
D gene: NA
V gene: TRBV7-3
CDR3 DNA: TGTGCCAGCAGCTTAATGGGGGGCGCAAGCACTGAAGCTTTCTTT
CDR3 protein: CASSLMGGASTEAFF

J gene: TRBJ1-1
clone size: NA
D gene: NA
V gene: TRBV18
CDR3 DNA: TGTGCCAGCTCACCACAGTTTGGGGCGCTAGGCACTGAAGCTTTCTTT
CDR3 protein: CASSPQFGALGTEAFF

J gene: TRBJ2-7
clone size: NA
D gene: NA
V gene: TRBV9
CDR3 DNA: TGTGCCAGCAACCCGGTGGGGGAGTTTTCCTACGAGCAGTACTTC
CDR3 protein: CASNPVGEFSYEQYF

J gene: TRBJ1-1
clone size: NA
D gene: TRBD1
V gene: TRBV6-5
CDR3 DNA: TGTGCCAGCAGTTACCCCTTGGGTCCGGGACAGCGGTCTTTCTTT
CDR3 protein: CASSYPLGPGQRSFF

J gene: TRBJ2-7
clone size: NA
D gene: TRBD2
V gene: TRBV19
CDR3 DNA: TGTGCCAGTAGTAAGGCTAGCGGGAGGCCCGCCGACTACGAGCAGTACTTC
CDR3 protein: CASSKASGRPADYEQYF

J gene: TRBJ2-7
clone size: NA
D gene: NA
V gene: TRBV18
CDR3 DNA: TGTGCCAGCTCACCGAGGGGGGAGTCCTACGAGCAGTACTTC
CDR3 protein: CASSPRGESYEQYF

J gene: TRBJ1-2
clone size: NA
D gene: NA
V gene: TRBV11-3
CDR3 DNA: TGTGCCAGCAGCTTGGGCTACACCTTC
CDR3 protein: CASSLGYTF

J gene: TRBJ1-1
clone size: NA
D gene: TRBD1
V gene: TRBV7-8
CDR3 DNA: TGTGCCAGCAGCTTGACGATGAGGTTCTTCCAGGGGGACACTGAAGCTTTCTTT
CDR3 protein: CASSLTMRFFQGDTEAFF

J gene: TRBJ2-7
clone size: NA
D gene: NA
V gene: TRBV30
CDR3 DNA: TGTGCCTGGAATTCGTGGGAGTTCAACGAGCAGTACTTC
CDR3 protein: CAWNSWEFNEQYF

J gene: TRBJ2-2
clone size: NA
D gene: NA
V gene: TRBV5-1
CDR3 DNA: TGCGCCAGCAGCCGGAGGGGCCCCGGGGAGCTGTTTTTT
CDR3 protein: CASSRRGPGELFF

J gene: TRBJ1-1
clone size: NA
D gene: TRBD1
V gene: TRBV14
CDR3 DNA: TGTGCCAGCAGACTACAGGGGCGTACTGAAGCTTTCTTT
CDR3 protein: CASRLQGRTEAFF

J gene: TRBJ2-2
clone size: NA
D gene: TRBD1
V gene: TRBV11-2
CDR3 DNA: TGTGCCAGCAGCCTGACAGGGACCACCGGGGAGCTGTTTTTT
CDR3 protein: CASSLTGTTGELFF

J gene: TRBJ2-1
clone size: NA
D gene: NA
V gene: TRBV3-1/TRBV3-2
CDR3 DNA: TGTGCCAGCAGCCAAGAGGAGAGGGGATACGGGATAAGCTACAATGAGCAGTTCTTC
CDR3 protein: CASSQEERGYGISYNEQFF

J gene: TRBJ2-5
clone size: NA
D gene: NA
V gene: TRBV7-2
CDR3 DNA: TGTGCCAGCAGCTTAATCCCAGTCCAAGAGACCCAGTACTTC
CDR3 protein: CASSLIPVQETQYF

J gene: TRBJ2-2
clone size: once
D gene: TRBD1
V gene: TRBV5-1
CDR3 DNA: TGCGCCAGCGTTGGGACAGCGAACACCGGGGAGCTGTTTTTT
CDR3 protein: CASVGTANTGELFF

J gene: TRBJ1-2
clone size: once
D gene: NA
V gene: TRBV28
CDR3 DNA: TGTGCCAGCAGTTTAGTCAGGAACTATGGCTACACCTTC
CDR3 protein: CASSLVRNYGYTF

J gene: TRBJ2-3
clone size: NA
D gene: NA
V gene: TRBV27
CDR3 DNA: TGTGCCAGCAGTCCGTGGGGGGGCCCGAAGGATACGCAGTATTTT
CDR3 protein: CASSPWGGPKDTQYF

J gene: TRBJ1-1
clone size: NA
D gene: NA
V gene: TRBV10-3
CDR3 DNA: TGTGCCATCAGTGAAGACGGCCGGAACACTGAAGCTTTCTTT
CDR3 protein: CAISEDGRNTEAFF

J gene: TRBJ2-3
clone size: NA
D gene: TRBD2
V gene: TRBV4-2
CDR3 DNA: TGTGCCAGCAGCTTTTCCCCTTCGACTAGCGGGAGTCCAGATACGCAGTATTTT
CDR3 protein: CASSFSPSTSGSPDTQYF

J gene: TRBJ2-2
clone size: NA
D gene: NA
V gene: TRBV9
CDR3 DNA: TGTGCCAGCAGCCGTTCGGGGGCAGGGTTCAGCACCGGGGAGCTGTTTTTT
CDR3 protein: CASSRSGAGFSTGELFF

J gene: TRBJ2-1
clone size: NA
D gene: NA
V gene: TRBV12-5
CDR3 DNA: TGTGCTAGTGGTTTCGACCCCCCCCGATCCCGGGAGCAGTTCTTC
CDR3 protein: CASGFDPPRSREQFF

J gene: TRBJ2-7
clone size: NA
D gene: NA
V gene: TRBV5-4
CDR3 DNA: TGTGCCAGCAGCTTGCCGGCTAGCAAATCCTACGAGCAGTACTTC
CDR3 protein: CASSLPASKSYEQYF

J gene: TRBJ1-6
clone size: many
D gene: NA
V gene: TRBV30
CDR3 DNA: TGTGCCTGGACAGGGCTCAATTCACCCCTCCACTTT
CDR3 protein: CAWTGLNSPLHF

J gene: TRBJ1-4
clone size: NA
D gene: NA
V gene: TRBV7-9
CDR3 DNA: TGTGCCAGCAGACCCTCGACGGGGGCAGCTAATGAAAAACTGTTTTTT
CDR3 protein: CASRPSTGAANEKLFF

J gene: TRBJ1-4
clone size: NA
D gene: NA
V gene: TRBV19
CDR3 DNA: TGTGCCAGTAAGCCAGGGCCTAAGGGAAATGAAAAACTGTTTTTT
CDR3 protein: CASKPGPKGNEKLFF

J gene: TRBJ1-4
clone size: NA
D gene: NA
V gene: TRBV18
CDR3 DNA: TGTGCCAGCTCACCGCAGGGAAATGAAAAACTGTTTTTT
CDR3 protein: CASSPQGNEKLFF

J gene: TRBJ1-1
clone size: NA
D gene: NA
V gene: TRBV11-2
CDR3 DNA: TGTGCCAGCAGCTACGAAAGGGCGAACACTGAAGCTTTCTTT
CDR3 protein: CASSYERANTEAFF

J gene: TRBJ2-5
clone size: NA
D gene: TRBD2
V gene: TRBV11-2
CDR3 DNA: TGTGCCAGCAGAAAAGGGGCGGGAGGCAACCAAGAGACCCAGTACTTC
CDR3 protein: CASRKGAGGNQETQYF

J gene: TRBJ2-2
clone size: NA
D gene: NA
V gene: TRBV5-1
CDR3 DNA: TGCGCCAGCAGCTTGTCCCAAACAGCTACCCCGAGCACCGAGGAGCTGTTTTTT
CDR3 protein: CASSLSQTATPSTEELFF

J gene: TRBJ2-7
clone size: few
D gene: NA
V gene: TRBV7-9
CDR3 DNA: TGTGCCAGCAGCTTCGGACAGACCTACGAGCAGTACTTC
CDR3 protein: CASSFGQTYEQYF

J gene: TRBJ2-1
clone size: NA
D gene: NA
V gene: TRBV7-3
CDR3 DNA: TGTGCCAGCAGCCCCCACGGGGACGGAGAGCAGTTCTTC
CDR3 protein: CASSPHGDGEQFF

J gene: TRBJ1-5
clone size: NA
D gene: NA
V gene: TRBV5-5
CDR3 DNA: TGTGCCAGCAGCTTCTCAGGAACTGGCAATCAGCCCCAGCATTTT
CDR3 protein: CASSFSGTGNQPQHF

J gene: TRBJ2-1
clone size: NA
D gene: NA
V gene: TRBV7-3
CDR3 DNA: TGTGCCAGCAGCTCACCCGATTACAATGAGCAGTTCTTC
CDR3 protein: CASSSPDYNEQFF

J gene: TRBJ2-3
clone size: once
D gene: NA
V gene: TRBV19
CDR3 DNA: TGTGCCTGTACGGACTTATCCACAGATACGCAGTATTTT
CDR3 protein: CACTDLSTDTQYF